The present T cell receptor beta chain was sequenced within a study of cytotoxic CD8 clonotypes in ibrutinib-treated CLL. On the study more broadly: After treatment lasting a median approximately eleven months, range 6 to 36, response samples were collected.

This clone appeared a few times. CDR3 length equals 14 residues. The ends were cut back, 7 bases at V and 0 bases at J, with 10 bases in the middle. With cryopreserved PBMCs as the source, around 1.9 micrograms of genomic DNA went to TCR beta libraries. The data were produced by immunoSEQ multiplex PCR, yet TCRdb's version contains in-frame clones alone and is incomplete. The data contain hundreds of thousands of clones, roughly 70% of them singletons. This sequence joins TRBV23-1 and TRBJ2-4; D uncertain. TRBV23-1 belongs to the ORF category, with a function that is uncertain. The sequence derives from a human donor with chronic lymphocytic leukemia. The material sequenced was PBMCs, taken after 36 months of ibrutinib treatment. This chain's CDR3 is CASTQYLAKNIQYF. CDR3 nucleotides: TGCGCCAGCACACAGTACCTAGCCAAAAACATTCAGTACTTC.